Sequencing of this T cell receptor (beta chain) was carried out in a study of technical replicates of blood from a few donors. TCRdb's table, derived via immunoSEQ multiplex PCR, lists solely in-frame clones and lacks some. The sample carries about 13,000 clones, about 85% recorded once. Germline lookup yields CDR1 MGHDK and CDR2 SYGVNS. The CDR3 consists of 15 residues. The V segment lost 6 bases and the J segment 2 bases; nucleotides outside the gene matches: 7. This TCR came from a human donor in good health. Sequencing was performed on PBMCs. This sequence joins TRBV25-1 and TRBJ2-3; 8 bases align to TRBD1. The CDR3: CASSLTGEATDTQYF. In nucleotides, the CDR3 is TGTGCCAGCAGCCTGACAGGGGAGGCCACAGATACGCAGTATTTT.